These 19 T cell receptor beta chains came from one sample sequenced in a study of tumor and adjacent non-tumor tissue in lung cancer (dated by TCRdb to 2017 to 2018). Libraries were made using multiplex PCR. Instrument on record: Illumina HiSeq 2500. TCRbeta libraries were constructed through three rounds of nested PCR with primers (Table S4) according to protocols adapted from ARM-PCR. TCRdb reanalyzed the raw reads on its own, using fastp at Q25 for trimming and MiXCR for clone calling, and kept in-frame beta chains. Duplicate CDR3 protein sequences are folded into a single record with the most common DNA and genes. The sample includes roughly 150,000 distinct CDR3 sequences, with around 60% observed a single time. The ten largest clones take up 18% of the sample. RNA was isolated from bulk unsorted tissue, and RNA quality was assessed with a NanoDrop ND-1000 and an Agilent 2100. Sequenced material: lung tumor tissue. These receptors all stem from a man in his sixties with small cell lung cancer.

This clonotype was counted ten times or more. The chain carries TRBV11-2 and TRBJ2-4; possible D gene TRBD2, 5 bases. This CDR3 has 16 amino acids. The germline V and J ends were trimmed by 3 bases and 1 base, with 13 bases remaining between them. Germline CDR1 SGHAT, CDR2 FQNNGV. The CDR3 protein is CASSLDFRRAKNIQYF. In DNA, the CDR3 is TGTGCCAGCAGCTTGGACTTCAGGAGGGCCAAAAACATTCAGTACTTC.

J is TRBJ2-7 and V is TRBV5-5, with a weak D call TRBD2 (6 bases). CDR1 is SGHKS, CDR2 YYEKEE, per germline (reference sequence). This CDR3 comprises 15 residues. Trimming pared 5 bases from V and 4 bases from J, leaving 19 bases between. CDR3 bases: TGTGCCAGCAGTCTATTACGGGGGATCTCGTACGAGCAGTACTTC. It codes for CASSLLRGISYEQYF.

The chain links TRBV28 to TRBJ2-2; possibly TRBD2 for D (5 bases). CDR3 length: 13 residues. Germline V gene lookup returns CDR1 MDHEN and CDR2 SYDVKM. As DNA, the CDR3 is TGTGCAACCGGGGTCGTGTACACCGGGGAGCTGTTTTTT. This encodes CATGVVYTGELFF.

This clonotype was seen more than once but under ten times. The chain combines TRBV5-1 with TRBJ2-5; the match to TRBD1 covers 7 bases. Germline V gives CDR1 SGHRS, CDR2 YFSETQ. V was pared by 4 bases and J by 6 bases, with 9 bases of the junction left unmatched. There are 14 residues in the CDR3. The DNA of the CDR3 is TGCGCCAGCAGCCCTGGACAGGAACAACAGACCCAGTACTTC. This translates into CASSPGQEQQTQYF.

A remark on this clonotype: The junction departs from the called germline gene at one end, perhaps through a read error. The chain links TRBV5-4 to TRBJ2-2, with D possibly being TRBD1 or TRBD2 (5 bases each). This CDR3 spans 13 amino acids. The V gene's germline CDR1 is SGHNT and CDR2 YYREEE (reference sequence). CDR3 amino acids: CASSFVGSGDLFF. CDR3 nucleotides: TGTGCCAGCAGCTTCGTGGGGTCCGGGGACCTGTTTTTT.

Points on this clonotype: It may be a read error: a sequence one base away is much more abundant. The gene calls are TRBV7-9 and TRBJ2-1; D is undetermined. This CDR3 is 13 amino acids long. Germline assignment: CDR1 SEHNR and CDR2 FQNEAQ (reference sequence). The CDR3 bases are TGTGCCAGCAGCGGTTGGCTCTACGATGAGCAGTTCTTC. Protein sequence: CASSGWLYDEQFF.

On this clonotype itself: At one end the junction does not follow the germline gene, possibly because of a read error. The V gene is TRBV28, the J gene TRBJ1-5; D possibly corresponds to TRBD1 (5 bases). This CDR3 has 15 amino acids. Per the germline V gene, CDR1 is MDHEN and CDR2 is SYDVKM. CDR3 sequence reads: CAGSLRGATKQPQHF. The CDR3 nucleotides are TGTGCCGGCAGTCTCAGAGGGGCCACGAAACAGCCACAGCATTTT. The full variable domain, in which reference TRBV28 and TRBJ1-5 provide the parts outside the CDR3, is DVKVTQSSRYLVKRTGEKVFLECVQDMDHENMFWYRQDPGLGLRLIYFSYDVKMKEKGDIPEGYSVSREKKERFSLILESASTNQTSMYLCAGSLRGATKQPQHFGDGTRLSIL.

Comment on this clonotype: The missing conserved phenylalanine or tryptophan at the end of this CDR3 makes a read error likely. The rearrangement links TRBV11-2 to TRBJ2-1, with 7 bases fitting TRBD2. V dropped 6 bases and J dropped 6; count of bases not matched to a gene: 11. This CDR3 is 15 amino acids long. CDR1 is SGHAT, CDR2 FQNNGV, per germline. Here the CDR3 reads CASSWTRGRANEQFI. CDR3 in DNA: TGTGCCAGCAGTTGGACTAGAGGGAGAGCCAATGAGCAGTTCATC.

Points on this clonotype: Germline is not matched at one junction end, which may reflect a read error. V gene TRBV20-1 combines with J gene TRBJ2-1; D gene unclear. The CDR3 covers 16 residues. Looked up from germline, CDR1 is DFQATT and CDR2 is SNEGSKA (reference sequence). The CDR3 region is CSAGDLFGPAPDEQFF. CDR3 coding DNA: TGCAGTGCTGGAGATCTATTCGGACCAGCACCGGATGAGCAGTTCTTC.

Concerning this clonotype: One end of the junction does not line up with germline, which may come from a read error. The chain links TRBV10-3 to TRBJ1-2; D is possibly TRBD1 (5 bases). Germline loops: CDR1 ENHRY, CDR2 SYGVKD. The CDR3 extends over 15 amino acids. This CDR3 is CDISEPRDRPYGYTF. The CDR3 DNA reads as TGTGACATCAGTGAGCCGAGAGACAGACCCTATGGCTACACCTTC.

A note on this clonotype: At one end the junction does not follow the germline gene, possibly because of a read error. This CDR3 reads CVSSLGLARETQYF. The CDR3 DNA reads as TGTGTCAGCAGTCTTGGACTAGCTCGAGAGACCCAGTACTTC. The chain uses TRBV12-3 or TRBV12-4 and TRBJ2-5; 8 nucleotides align to TRBD2. This CDR3 contains 14 residues.

This clonotype was seen repeatedly, ten times or more. The rearrangement links TRBV11-2 to TRBJ2-5, with D unresolved. Trimming took 2 bases from V and 4 from J, leaving 8 bases between them. Germline CDR1 and CDR2: SGHAT and FQNNGV. CDR3 length: 13 amino acids. The CDR3 sequence: CASSLYAPETQYF. CDR3 DNA: TGTGCCAGCAGCTTATACGCTCCAGAGACCCAGTACTTC.

The chain has TRBV20-1 and TRBJ1-3; TRBD1 is a possible D gene (6 bases). The V and J ends lost 6 bases and 4 bases respectively, with 19 bases between them. This CDR3 region has 15 residues. CDR1 DFQATT and CDR2 SNEGSKA come from the germline V gene (reference sequence). CDR3 region: CSARGVRGLGNTIYF. CDR3 DNA: TGCAGTGCCCGCGGAGTCAGGGGCCTAGGAAACACCATATATTTT.

The rearrangement joins TRBV11-2 to TRBJ2-5; tentatively, D is TRBD1 (5 bases). Germline V gives CDR1 SGHAT, CDR2 FQNNGV. The CDR3 consists of 14 residues. V was cut by 1 base and J by 13 bases, with 19 bases left in between. In nucleotides, the CDR3 is TGTGCCAGCAGCTTAGTGCAGGGTAGAGAGACAAGGTACTTC. Protein sequence: CASSLVQGRETRYF.

Worth noting for this clonotype: The conserved phenylalanine or tryptophan normally closing the CDR3 is absent here, so this likely arose from a read error. Because the CDR3's place on the DNA is in doubt, the DNA is left out and the CDR3 is given as listed by TCRdb. This chain joins TRBV11-1 and TRBJ2-7. The CDR3 spans 14 amino acids, including both terminal residues. The germline V gene encodes CDR1 SGHAT and CDR2 FQDESV (reference sequence). The CDR3 region is CASSRAGGSYEWYL.

A word on this clonotype: At one of its ends the junction is not consistent with the germline gene, which may arise from a read error. J is TRBJ2-5 and V is TRBV11-2; TRBD2 agrees at 9 bases. This CDR3 spans 15 amino acids. Germline V gives CDR1 SGHAT, CDR2 FQNNGV. The DNA for the CDR3 is TGTACCAGCAGCCGACCACTAGCGGGCCAAGAGACCCAGTACTTC. It is translated as CTSSRPLAGQETQYF.

For this clonotype: A read error may produce the germline difference seen at one junction end. CDR3 nucleotide sequence: TGTGCCAGCAACATACGGACAAGCCAAGAGACCCAATACTTC. Its translation is CASNIRTSQETQYF. The chain combines TRBV11-2 with TRBJ2-5, with a tentative D call TRBD1 (5 bases). Germline CDR1 and CDR2: SGHAT and FQNNGV. The CDR3 spans 14 residues.

With respect to this clonotype: A much larger clone sits a single nucleotide away, making a read error possible. The V and J genes are TRBV12-5 and TRBJ2-7, with no clear D. Germline lookup yields CDR1 LGHNT and CDR2 FRNRAP. The CDR3 loop spans 14 amino acids. CDR3 loop: CASGLEGSLYVQYV. The CDR3 nucleotides read TGTGCTAGTGGTTTGGAGGGCTCTCTCTACGTGCAGTACGTC.

This clonotype was seen just once. V and J are TRBV6-5 and TRBJ1-2, with D maybe TRBD1 (6 bases). CDR3 size: 15 residues. Trimming cost V 8 bases and J 8 bases, with 24 bases left between them. Germline values: CDR1 MNHEY, CDR2 SVGAGI. CDR3 DNA: TGTGCCAGCCGTCAACGCCAGGGACAAAGCTGGGGCTACACCTTC. It translates to CASRQRQGQSWGYTF.